A selection of T cell receptor beta chains follows, all from one sample in a study of cytomegalovirus exposure and HLA in healthy donors. Assay: immunoSEQ multiplex PCR; the TCRdb copy retains only in-frame clones and omits some. Of 90,000 to 100,000 clones listed, 60% to 85% were seen once; the top ten hold approximately 4.4%. The sequenced sample consisted of PBMCs. The receptors here all came from a woman aged 40 to 49 in good health and CMV-seronegative. Both conserved end residues are part of each CDR3. A D gene is named only where the DNA matches it firmly. For some rows the clone size is stated as once, few or many, or as a class when expanded; others skip it.

cdr3_length,v_call,d_call,j_call,clone_size,cdr3_aa,cdr3_nt
18,TRBV5-1,TRBD2,TRBJ2-2,NA,CASSTGLAGGINTGELFF,TGCGCCAGCAGCACCGGACTAGCGGGGGGCATAAACACCGGGGAGCTGTTTTTT
15,TRBV6-5,TRBD1,TRBJ1-3,NA,CASSPTGSSGNTIYF,TGTGCCAGCAGTCCGACAGGGAGCTCTGGAAACACCATATATTTT
16,TRBV4-3,TRBD2,TRBJ2-5,NA,CASSQEFGGLQETQYF,TGCGCCAGCAGCCAAGAATTCGGGGGGTTACAAGAGACCCAGTACTTC
17,TRBV9,TRBD1,TRBJ2-2,NA,CASSASLPPTGNGELFF,TGTGCCAGCAGCGCATCCCTCCCCCCGACAGGGAACGGGGAGCTGTTTTTT
14,TRBV19,NA,TRBJ1-1,few,CASSIYQGNTEAFF,TGTGCCAGTAGTATTTATCAGGGGAACACTGAAGCTTTCTTT
17,TRBV19,NA,TRBJ2-1,NA,CASSPPRHLFSYNEQFF,TGTGCCAGTAGTCCTCCCCGACACCTATTCTCCTACAATGAGCAGTTCTTC
15,TRBV5-1,TRBD2,TRBJ2-3,once,CASSLIAGGQDTQYF,TGCGCCAGCAGCTTAATAGCGGGGGGGCAAGATACGCAGTATTTT
13,TRBV29-1,TRBD1,TRBJ1-4,once,CSVGQGAGEKLFF,TGCAGCGTGGGACAGGGGGCAGGGGAAAAACTGTTTTTT
13,TRBV21-1,NA,TRBJ1-2,NA,CASSNFEDRGYTF,TGTGCCAGCAGCAACTTCGAAGATAGAGGCTACACCTTC
18,TRBV12-5,NA,TRBJ1-5,NA,CASGLYSGTGWDNQPQHF,TGTGCTAGTGGTTTGTACTCGGGAACAGGGTGGGACAATCAGCCCCAGCATTTT
15,TRBV5-8,NA,TRBJ1-2,NA,CASSSDGAGNYGYTF,TGTGCCAGCAGCTCGGACGGGGCGGGGAACTATGGCTACACCTTC